The rows below give T cell receptor beta chains drawn from one sample of a study of blood T cell repertoires in COVID-19. Sequencing used immunoSEQ multiplex PCR; TCRdb keeps in-frame clones, though not all of them. The sample lists roughly 30,000 clones, about 88% occurring once. The sequencing sample was made of peripheral blood. The receptor set was obtained from a man aged 80 or over with acute or convalescent COVID-19. CDR3s include the opening cysteine and the closing phenylalanine or tryptophan. Fields, in order: J gene, clone size, D gene, V gene, CDR3 DNA, CDR3 protein. A D gene is named only where the DNA matches it firmly. Some rows have no size entry. The others give once, few or many, or a class for an expanded clone.

j_gene: TRBJ1-1
abundance: NA
d_gene: TRBD1
v_gene: TRBV28
CDR3nt: TGTGCCAGCAGTTTTTGGGGCCCAGGGGGCGACACTGAAGCTTTCTTT
CDR3aa: CASSFWGPGGDTEAFF

j_gene: TRBJ1-2
abundance: NA
d_gene: NA
v_gene: TRBV3-1/TRBV3-2
CDR3nt: TGTGCCAGCAGCCAATCGGACTATGGCTACACCTTC
CDR3aa: CASSQSDYGYTF

j_gene: TRBJ2-3
abundance: NA
d_gene: NA
v_gene: TRBV27
CDR3nt: TGTGTGACGGGGGACACAGATACGCAGTATTTT
CDR3aa: CVTGDTDTQYF

j_gene: TRBJ2-5
abundance: NA
d_gene: TRBD2
v_gene: TRBV4-1
CDR3nt: TGCGCCAGCAGCCAAGATGGAAGGGGACTAGCACAAGAGACCCAGTACTTC
CDR3aa: CASSQDGRGLAQETQYF

j_gene: TRBJ1-2
abundance: NA
d_gene: NA
v_gene: TRBV19
CDR3nt: TGTGCCAGTAGTATCATTGGGGGCGCGGGTAACTATGGCTACACCTTC
CDR3aa: CASSIIGGAGNYGYTF

j_gene: TRBJ1-3
abundance: once
d_gene: NA
v_gene: TRBV9
CDR3nt: TGTGCCAGCAGCCCCGGGGGGGGGTTCTCTGGAAACACCATATATTTT
CDR3aa: CASSPGGGFSGNTIYF

j_gene: TRBJ1-2
abundance: NA
d_gene: NA
v_gene: TRBV7-2
CDR3nt: TGTGCCAGCAGCTCAAGCTTGGGAGATAACTATGGCTACACCTTC
CDR3aa: CASSSSLGDNYGYTF

j_gene: TRBJ2-2
abundance: NA
d_gene: NA
v_gene: TRBV5-5
CDR3nt: TGTGCCAGCAGCCACCGGGTCGGGGAGCTGTTTTTT
CDR3aa: CASSHRVGELFF

j_gene: TRBJ2-5
abundance: NA
d_gene: TRBD1
v_gene: TRBV6-1
CDR3nt: TGTGCCAGCAGTGATGACAGGGGGGGGGAGACCCAGTACTTC
CDR3aa: CASSDDRGGETQYF

j_gene: TRBJ2-1
abundance: NA
d_gene: TRBD2
v_gene: TRBV4-2
CDR3nt: TGTGCCAGCAGCCTTGGACTAGCGACGAATGAGCAGTTCTTC
CDR3aa: CASSLGLATNEQFF

j_gene: TRBJ1-1
abundance: NA
d_gene: NA
v_gene: TRBV4-1
CDR3nt: TGCGCCAGCAGCCGACAGGAAGTGGAGAACACTGAAGCTTTCTTT
CDR3aa: CASSRQEVENTEAFF

j_gene: TRBJ2-6
abundance: once
d_gene: NA
v_gene: TRBV11-3
CDR3nt: TGTGCCAGCAGCTTGGGGGCTAGGGCTACTGGGGCCAACGTCCTGACTTTC
CDR3aa: CASSLGARATGANVLTF

j_gene: TRBJ2-5
abundance: NA
d_gene: NA
v_gene: TRBV24-1
CDR3nt: TGTGCCACCAGTGATTTCAAGGGGCCGGAGACCCAGTACTTC
CDR3aa: CATSDFKGPETQYF

j_gene: TRBJ2-5
abundance: NA
d_gene: TRBD2
v_gene: TRBV5-1
CDR3nt: TGCGCCAGCAGCACCGGGACTAGCCCCCCGGAGACCCAGTACTTC
CDR3aa: CASSTGTSPPETQYF

j_gene: TRBJ1-2
abundance: NA
d_gene: NA
v_gene: TRBV7-8
CDR3nt: TGTGCCAGCAGCTTAGGGACAGCTCTGGGAAAAGGCTATGGCTACACCTTC
CDR3aa: CASSLGTALGKGYGYTF

j_gene: TRBJ1-1
abundance: NA
d_gene: TRBD1
v_gene: TRBV5-8
CDR3nt: TGTGCCAGCAGCCAGGGACAGGGGGTGAACACTGAAGCTTTCTTT
CDR3aa: CASSQGQGVNTEAFF

j_gene: TRBJ2-1
abundance: NA
d_gene: TRBD2
v_gene: TRBV28
CDR3nt: TGTGCCAGCAGACGGAGCGGGAGCTGGACCTACAATGAGCAGTTCTTC
CDR3aa: CASRRSGSWTYNEQFF

j_gene: TRBJ1-5
abundance: NA
d_gene: NA
v_gene: TRBV6-4
CDR3nt: TGTGCCAGCAGTGACTGCACAGGCAAGGAAAATCAGCCCCAGCATTTT
CDR3aa: CASSDCTGKENQPQHF

j_gene: TRBJ2-3
abundance: NA
d_gene: TRBD2
v_gene: TRBV6-5
CDR3nt: TGTGCCAGCAGCCGACTAGCGGGGGGGGCTGATACGCAGTATTTT
CDR3aa: CASSRLAGGADTQYF

j_gene: TRBJ1-1
abundance: NA
d_gene: NA
v_gene: TRBV5-4
CDR3nt: TGTGCCAGCAGCTTTGGTCCAGGGGAAGCTAGCACTGAAGCTTTCTTT
CDR3aa: CASSFGPGEASTEAFF

j_gene: TRBJ2-3
abundance: NA
d_gene: NA
v_gene: TRBV7-9
CDR3nt: TGTGCCAGCAGCTTAGCTAGGGGATCCACAGATACGCAGTATTTT
CDR3aa: CASSLARGSTDTQYF

j_gene: TRBJ1-2
abundance: once
d_gene: TRBD1
v_gene: TRBV10-3
CDR3nt: TGTGCCATCAGAAACCGGGACAGAAACTATGGCTACACCTTC
CDR3aa: CAIRNRDRNYGYTF

j_gene: TRBJ2-5
abundance: NA
d_gene: NA
v_gene: TRBV5-4
CDR3nt: TGTGCCAGCAGCTTGAGTCTAGCTGGCCAAGAGACCCAGTACTTC
CDR3aa: CASSLSLAGQETQYF

j_gene: TRBJ2-1
abundance: NA
d_gene: NA
v_gene: TRBV14
CDR3nt: TGTGCCAGCAGTCGGGGGTTGAACAACAATGAGCAGTTCTTC
CDR3aa: CASSRGLNNNEQFF

j_gene: TRBJ2-2
abundance: NA
d_gene: NA
v_gene: TRBV3-1/TRBV3-2
CDR3nt: TGTGCCAGCAGTCGGCGGACTGGAGTGAACACCGGGGAGCTGTTTTTT
CDR3aa: CASSRRTGVNTGELFF

j_gene: TRBJ2-5
abundance: NA
d_gene: NA
v_gene: TRBV28
CDR3nt: TGTGCCAGCACCCCTCGGGTGAGACAGACGTCGGTGGAGACCCAGTACTTC
CDR3aa: CASTPRVRQTSVETQYF

j_gene: TRBJ2-2
abundance: NA
d_gene: TRBD1
v_gene: TRBV28
CDR3nt: TGTGCCAGCAGTAGACAGGCAGGGGGCCACCTTCATGGTGGGGAGCTGTTTTTT
CDR3aa: CASSRQAGGHLHGGELFF

j_gene: TRBJ2-3
abundance: NA
d_gene: NA
v_gene: TRBV29-1
CDR3nt: TGCAGCACCCCTATAGCGTTCACAGATACGCAGTATTTT
CDR3aa: CSTPIAFTDTQYF

j_gene: TRBJ2-2
abundance: NA
d_gene: TRBD1
v_gene: TRBV13
CDR3nt: TGTGCCAGCAGCTGGGGACAGGGGTGGTCCGGGGAGCTGTTTTTT
CDR3aa: CASSWGQGWSGELFF

j_gene: TRBJ2-5
abundance: few
d_gene: NA
v_gene: TRBV11-2
CDR3nt: TGTGCCAGCAGCTTAGCTCCGGTCCTGGAGACCCAGTACTTC
CDR3aa: CASSLAPVLETQYF

j_gene: TRBJ1-4
abundance: NA
d_gene: NA
v_gene: TRBV5-6
CDR3nt: TGTGCCAGCAGCACGGATGGCGGGATCTTTAATGAAAAACTGTTTTTT
CDR3aa: CASSTDGGIFNEKLFF

j_gene: TRBJ2-7
abundance: few
d_gene: NA
v_gene: TRBV14
CDR3nt: TGTGCCAGCAGCCAAGGGACAGCCCGATACTTC
CDR3aa: CASSQGTARYF

j_gene: TRBJ2-2
abundance: NA
d_gene: TRBD2
v_gene: TRBV27
CDR3nt: TGTGCCAGCAGTTCTAGCGGGAGCAGGAACACCGGGGAGCTGTTTTTT
CDR3aa: CASSSSGSRNTGELFF

j_gene: TRBJ2-5
abundance: NA
d_gene: NA
v_gene: TRBV6-6
CDR3nt: TGTGCCAGCAGCCTTGGACTCCCAGAGACCCAGTACTTC
CDR3aa: CASSLGLPETQYF

j_gene: TRBJ2-5
abundance: NA
d_gene: NA
v_gene: TRBV6-5
CDR3nt: TGTGCCAGCAGGGGGGTCGGGGGCCAAGAGACCCAGTACTTC
CDR3aa: CASRGVGGQETQYF

j_gene: TRBJ2-7
abundance: few
d_gene: NA
v_gene: TRBV7-2
CDR3nt: TGTGCCAGCAGCTTATCTGGGCACGAGCCCTACGAGCAGTACTTC
CDR3aa: CASSLSGHEPYEQYF

j_gene: TRBJ2-3
abundance: NA
d_gene: NA
v_gene: TRBV19
CDR3nt: TGTGCCAGTAGTACCCAGTCAGATACGCAGTATTTT
CDR3aa: CASSTQSDTQYF